Listed below are T cell receptor beta chains from one sample, sequenced in a study of shared clonotypes between healthy human individuals. Only in-frame clones appear in the TCRdb table, and some are missing; sequencing was by immunoSEQ multiplex PCR. Here the sample spans 600,000 to 750,000 clones, about two thirds being singletons. Sequenced sample: memory CD4+ T cells sorted from blood. These receptors were collected from a woman between 25 and 40 years old in good health. Each CDR3 is given with its conserved first and last residue.

TRBV19	CASSYQGGGYEQYF
TRBV4-2	CASSQESGGANYGYTF
TRBV19	CASSIATNEKLFF
TRBV16	CASTQDRVQPQHF
TRBV19	CASSILAGTSGANVLTF
TRBV5-1	CASSLSGQQPQHF
TRBV7-3	CASSLQPGQGGEQYF
TRBV7-2	CASSLVTGKETQYF
TRBV30	CAGQGYRTNTEAFF
TRBV7-2	CASSLGQGGTSQETQYF
TRBV7-2	CASSLGAFADYEQYF
TRBV2	CASSLQGGQMNTEAFF
TRBV12-5	CASSTISGTQYF
TRBV20-1	CSAPRLDTQYF
TRBV5-1	CASSLVDRGTEAFF
TRBV14	CASSPSAEYEQYF
TRBV5-1	CASSRQGATNEKLFF
TRBV2	CASSEFRNTGELFF
TRBV15	CATSTTVLTSGQETQYF
TRBV9	CASSPLLDTQYF
TRBV18	CASSLAGTGVQETQYF
TRBV11-2	CASSFRRPNTGELFF
TRBV5-1	CASSLGGGNVLTF
TRBV2	CASSGLPGEDTQYF
TRBV5-1	CASSLGGAGANVLTF
TRBV4-2	CASSLAGGQEQFF
TRBV5-6	CASRARGVEQYF